Presented here are 17 T cell receptor beta chains from one specimen sequenced in a study of tumor-infiltrating lymphocytes in primary liver carcinoma. TCR beta cDNA was made from roughly 500 ng total RNA with a constant-region primer. Libraries of TCR beta came from three nested multiplex PCR rounds with slightly modified ARM-PCR. Forward primers for TRBV1-TRBV30 and a C-beta reverse primer served the first two PCR rounds, at roughly 10 cycles each. TCRdb fed the multiplex PCR reads into MiXCR, producing one record per CDR3 protein. The table has a few hundred thousand distinct CDR3 sequences, roughly three fifths seen once. Germline DNA was also extracted, with blood RNA taken from unsorted whole blood. Sequencing was done on a sample of peripheral blood. The receptors shown here come from a woman aged 25 to 39 with primary liver carcinoma and hepatitis B virus infection.

This clonotype was seen only a few times. The rearrangement links TRBV7-9 to TRBJ2-1; no definite D call. The V and J ends lost 1 base and 5 bases respectively, with 12 bases between them. CDR1 and CDR2 from the germline V gene are SEHNR and FQNEAQ (reference sequence). The CDR3 totals 15 residues. CDR3 sequence reads: CASSLVVSTNNEQFF. The CDR3 DNA is TGTGCCAGCAGCTTAGTAGTATCTACTAACAATGAGCAGTTCTTC. Variable domain in full (rest from reference TRBV7-9 and TRBJ2-1): DTGVSQNPRHKITKRGQNVTFRCDPISEHNRLYWYRQTLGQGPEFLTYFQNEAQLEKSRLLSDRFSAERPKGSFSTLEIQRTEQGDSAMYLCASSLVVSTNNEQFFGPGTRLTVL.

The chain combines TRBV4-3 with TRBJ2-3; D is perhaps TRBD2 (5 bases). The CDR3 runs to 15 residues. V was cut by 1 base and J by 5 bases, with 13 bases left in between. Germline V CDR1 and CDR2: LGHNA, YSLEER. Here the CDR3 DNA reads TGCGCCAGCAGCCAAGGGCAAGTGGGAGTAGATACGCAGTATTTT. It specifies CASSQGQVGVDTQYF.

As regards this clonotype: This sequence may be a read error, since a much larger clone differs from it by one base. This rearrangement joins TRBV12-3 or TRBV12-4 to TRBJ1-1; D uncertain. V was pared by 9 bases and J by 1 base, with 9 bases between. The CDR3 totals 12 residues. The CDR3 DNA is TGTGCCAGAAGTGAGGGGAACACTGAAGCTTTCTTT. This codes for CARSEGNTEAFF.

This clonotype appeared a few times. The chain combines TRBV19 with TRBJ2-7; TRBD1 or TRBD2 may be the D gene (5 bases each). Germline-derived CDR1 and CDR2 are LNHDA and SQIVND (reference sequence). Trimming cost V 3 bases and J 3 bases, with 12 bases left between them. The CDR3 totals 14 residues. In nucleotides, the CDR3 is TGTGCCAGTAGTATCCGGGACGCTTACTACGAGCAGTACTTC. Translating gives CASSIRDAYYEQYF. The full variable domain, with the rest looked up from reference TRBV19 and TRBJ2-7, is DGGITQSPKYLFRKEGQNVTLSCEQNLNHDAMYWYRQDPGQGLRLIYYSQIVNDFQKGDIAEGYSVSREKKESFPLTVTSAQKNPTAFYLCASSIRDAYYEQYFGPGTRLTVT.

The V gene is TRBV12-3 or TRBV12-4, the J gene TRBJ1-5, with D possibly TRBD1 on 6 matching bases. V was shortened by 6 bases and J by 3 bases, with 15 bases between the two germline ends. The CDR3 is 15 amino acids. The CDR3 loop reads CASRGIGGFNQPQHF. For the CDR3, the DNA is TGTGCCAGCAGGGGGATAGGGGGGTTCAATCAGCCCCAGCATTTT.

The CDR3 region is CASSLAPRATGDLFF. The DNA for the CDR3 is TGTGCCAGCAGCTTGGCACCCAGAGCCACCGGGGACCTCTTTTTT. The J gene is TRBJ2-2, the V gene TRBV5-6, with D perhaps given as TRBD1 or TRBD2 (5 bases each). V dropped 0 bases and J dropped 17 bases, with 23 bases sitting between them. Per germline, CDR1 SGHDT and CDR2 YYEEEE. There are 15 residues in the CDR3.

CDR3 amino acids: CASSEGTTEAFF. Written as DNA, the CDR3 is TGTGCCAGCAGCGAGGGGACCACGGAAGCTTTCTTT. This chain links TRBV6-6 with TRBJ1-1; D perhaps matches TRBD1 (5 bases). The CDR3 runs to 12 residues. V was shortened by 6 bases and J by 8 bases, with 13 bases between the two germline ends. CDR1 and CDR2 from the germline V gene are MNHNY and SVGAGI (reference sequence).

This clonotype was detected only once. The junction shows a germline mismatch at one end, possibly a read error. This rearrangement joins TRBV5-1 to TRBJ1-2; 11 bases agree with TRBD1. The length of the CDR3 is 14 residues. Germline V gives CDR1 SGHRS, CDR2 YFSETQ. Here the CDR3 DNA reads TGCGCCATCAGCGAGGGACAGGGGGGTCATGGCTACACCTTC. Translating gives CAISEGQGGHGYTF. Full variable domain (missing parts from reference TRBV5-1 and TRBJ1-2): KAGVTQTPRYLIKTRGQQVTLSCSPISGHRSVSWYQQTPGQGLQFLFEYFSETQRNKGNFPGRFSGRQFSNSRSEMNVSTLELGDSALYLCAISEGQGGHGYTFGSGTRLTVV.

This clonotype was seen a few times. This sequence joins TRBV12-3 or TRBV12-4 and TRBJ2-2; 9 bases align to TRBD2. With 5 bases clipped from V and 6 bases from J, the junction kept 13 bases outside the gene matches. CDR3 size: 17 residues. The CDR3 protein is CASSAAYSGRGSGELFF. CDR3 DNA: TGTGCCAGCAGTGCGGCCTATAGCGGGAGAGGGTCCGGGGAGCTGTTTTTT.

This clonotype was observed many times. The chain uses TRBV29-1 and TRBJ2-1; D is unclear. Germline V CDR1 and CDR2: SQVTM, ANQGSEA. The CDR3 has 12 amino acids. The V and J ends lost 7 bases and 9 bases respectively, with 16 bases between them. The CDR3: CSDTTFHGEQFF. Here the CDR3 DNA reads TGCAGCGATACGACCTTCCACGGTGAGCAGTTCTTC.

The gene calls are TRBV29-1 and TRBJ1-5; D not certain. Germline V lookup: CDR1 SQVTM, CDR2 ANQGSEA. The CDR3 is made up of 12 amino acids. The chain's CDR3 is CIAANGNQPQHF. The CDR3 nucleotides are TGCATCGCTGCCAATGGGAACCAACCCCAGCATTTT.

Remarks on this clonotype: At one boundary the junction diverges from the germline segment, which might be a read error. This chain connects TRBV13 to TRBJ2-3, with 8 positions matching TRBD2. This CDR3 comprises 14 residues. Germline loops: CDR1 PRHDT, CDR2 FYEKMQ (reference sequence). The DNA of the CDR3 is TGTGTCAGCAGCTTTTTAGCGGGAACTGATACGCAGTATTTT. This gives the protein CVSSFLAGTDTQYF.

In this sample, this clonotype turned up once. The chain uses TRBV11-2 and TRBJ1-1; TRBD1 might be the D (6 bases). The V end was cut by 2 bases, the J end by 6 bases, with 28 bases between. This CDR3 contains 19 residues. CDR1 is SGHAT and CDR2 is FQNNGV in the germline V gene. The CDR3 DNA reads TGTGCCAGCAGCTTACAGTGGGGGCTGGCGGGTCGAGAGGTCCCTGAAGCTTTCTTT. It is translated as CASSLQWGLAGREVPEAFF.

Note on this clonotype: This may stem from a read error, because a much larger clone lies one nucleotide away. The rearrangement joins TRBV11-1 to TRBJ2-2; tentatively, D is TRBD2 (5 bases). The CDR3 sequence is 13 residues long. CDR1 is SGHAT, CDR2 FQDESV, per germline (reference sequence). CDR3 DNA sequence: TGTGCCAGCAGTCCCGGTTCCTCCGGGGAGCCGTTTTTT. Protein product: CASSPGSSGEPFF.

On this clonotype: This could be a read error, since a much larger clone is one nucleotide away. V usage is TRBV6-1 and J usage is TRBJ2-1; the D is unclear. Trimming took off 4 bases at V and 14 bases at J, with 12 bases between the two ends. The CDR3 is 11 amino acids. The germline V gene encodes CDR1 MNHNS and CDR2 SASEGT. CDR3 coding DNA: TGTGCCAGCAGTGTTTCCCATTTGGAGTTCTTC. It specifies CASSVSHLEFF.

The chain combines TRBV6-5 with TRBJ2-2; no clear D. The germline CDR1 and CDR2 sequences are MNHEY and SVGAGI. There are 13 residues in the CDR3. With 7 bases removed from V and 7 bases from J, the gap between germline ends came to 13 bases. CDR3 residues: CASIRSHIGELFF. The CDR3 region has the DNA TGTGCCAGCATTCGGTCCCACATCGGGGAGCTGTTTTTT.

Regarding this clonotype: A much larger clone differs from this one at a single base, so this may be a read error. The gene calls are TRBV13 and TRBJ2-7; 7 bases map to TRBD2. The CDR3 loop spans 17 amino acids. The germline gives CDR1 PRHDT, CDR2 FYEKMQ (reference sequence). In nucleotides, the CDR3 is TGTGCCAGCAGCCTTTCCTATGGTAGCGGGCCCTCCTACGAGCGGTACTTC. Encoded protein: CASSLSYGSGPSYERYF.